The T cell receptor (beta chain) described here comes from a study of cytomegalovirus exposure and HLA in healthy donors (dated by TCRdb to 2015 to 2018). Regarding the study in general: According to an earlier analysis of 450 to 650 of the donors, 200 million or so T cells yielded 90 million to 130 million unique TCR beta sequences and 276 Gb of sequence data. A later analysis re-examined previously published TCR beta repertoires from about 670 donors and added high-resolution HLA genotyping to investigate patterns of TCR occurrence. In a later genetic analysis, genome-wide SNP genotypes for about three fifths of the roughly 670 donors were used, and that subset was treated as a discovery cohort. Among 350 to 400 genotyped donors of the cohort, an average of around 240,000 unique TCR beta nucleotide sequences were sequenced per donor, roughly a sixth of them non-productive. An early release that covered about 600 HLA-typed donors contained approximately 300 gigabases of sequencing data and 70 million to 100 million unique TCR sequences. An earlier analysis of fewer than 700 of the donors applied high-throughput TCR beta sequencing to assess whether each TCR beta V gene segment acted as functional or pseudogenic. Roughly 5 DR-DQ haplotypes were handled as single units for association and clustering because linkage in the cohort was strong. The aim of the study was to test whether cataloging public T cell receptors could identify signatures of past pathogen exposure. To predict cytomegalovirus infection status, the study combined high-throughput TCR immunosequencing, statistical association of individual TCRs with disease status, and machine learning. Every discovery cohort repertoire had been produced on one sequencing platform. Among the roughly 380 genotyped donors, about 83% belonged to the genetic ancestry cluster associated with self-reported Caucasian donors. Besides the first cohort of around 670 subjects, a separate validation cohort made up of 90 to 150 different subjects was used. Class I and class II HLA loci were covered by the typing at four-digit resolution. Donor age, sex, ethnicity and CMV serostatus were compiled alongside the repertoire data. Typing coverage varied by locus: 629-630 donors for A, B, C, DRB1 and DQB1; roughly 510 for DQA1; over 600 for DPA1; fewer than 480 for DPB1. The study profiled the T cell repertoires of around 700 subjects by immunosequencing and related them to cytomegalovirus serostatus. Rather than using new phenotypic data, the later analysis identified candidate immune exposures from TCR beta sequences and from how often those sequences occurred across donors. Study-wide conclusions, independent of this receptor: A further reported finding was that TCR beta sequences accurately predicted the HLA-A and HLA-B alleles for most subjects in the first cohort. An association between a missense DCLRE1C variant and V-gene and J-gene trimming of TCR beta chains was found in a later genetic analysis and replicated in an independent cohort. Only TCR beta chains were sequenced in this cohort, and the absence of alpha or paired-chain data limited detectable features. A group of highly shared sequence variants was considered likely to be a technical artifact of the sequencing pipeline. The study listed 164 TCR beta chains as associated with cytomegalovirus. The authors suggested that the approach could potentially be extended to other disease states and immunological phenotypes. Correlated functional status among segregating V segments might be attributable to linkage disequilibrium, but an unknown experimental factor could not be ruled out. Roughly uniform sequencing depth across donors was assumed in presence/absence analyses, although this assumption may not hold. The classifier was reported to diagnose cytomegalovirus status with high specificity and sensitivity in both the original and validation cohorts. In a later analysis, TCR association rates were found to vary across HLA loci, with the most associated TCRs seen for DRB1 alleles and the fewest for HLA-C alleles. HLA typing was unavailable for some donors at each locus, so association tests used only the typed subset. Several of the top co-occurrence clusters appeared to be linked to parvovirus B19, influenza, CMV and Epstein-Barr virus, according to a later analysis. In a later analysis, most CMV-associated TCR beta chains were found to appear HLA-restricted, with HLA associations seemingly driven largely by CMV exposure. The 87-base-pair reads could not distinguish some IMGT-functional V segments, including TRBV6-2 and TRBV6-3, so those segments were excluded. In an earlier analysis of around 500 of the donors, most TCR beta V segments appeared in productive rearrangements about 87% or about 30% of the time, broadly matching IMGT annotations. The only immune exposure information available for the cohort was CMV serostatus. In a later analysis, HLA-associated TCR beta chains showed more clonal expansion and lower generation probabilities than non-associated chains that were equally common. When HLA alleles, especially DR and DQ, strongly co-occurred, attributing TCR associations to individual alleles was difficult. While some public TCRs were present in many individuals, most TCR sequences turned up only very rarely across donors. A later analysis associated about 16,000 TCR beta sequences with specific HLA alleles at a false discovery rate of 0.05. According to a later genetic analysis, donors in an Asian-associated ancestry cluster had fewer N-insertions in productive TCRs than the approximately 630-donor mean. A few of the identified cytomegalovirus-associated TCR beta chains were confirmed in vitro to be specific for cytomegalovirus antigens. Because counts were too low, around 17 rarely observed V segments, including chromosome 9 orphons, were left out of the earlier analysis of some 640 of the donors.

Notes on this clone: This receptor's antigen is unknown. Base qualities are not provided; no much larger clone lies one nucleotide away.

In total, over 600 healthy bone marrow donors made up the cohort. All cohort members were sampled while nominally healthy, although unrecorded immune exposures were likely present. The donor tested CMV seronegative, placing the donor among the approximately 360 seronegative members of the cohort. A peripheral blood sample was collected from each donor, and TCR beta sequencing was performed on peripheral blood mononuclear cells. Genomic DNA was extracted from the blood cell samples with the Qiagen DNeasy Blood Extraction Kit. Library generation was performed with the immunoSEQ multiplex PCR assay. The multiplex PCR relied on a mix of 60 forward primers for TCR Vbeta segments and 13 reverse primers for TCR Jbeta segments. The CDR3 region of rearranged TCR beta genes was amplified from genomic DNA by a multiplex PCR assay. The amplified TCR beta libraries were sequenced on the Illumina HiSeq System as 87-base-pair reads. In the paper's pipeline: In a later analysis, 70 million to 95 million unique TCR beta chains were counted across the 500 to 850 repertoires, and around 10 million of these chains were shared by at least two donors. Raw reads were error-corrected and collapsed into unique sequences with a nearest-neighbor algorithm that merged closely related sequences to remove PCR and sequencing errors. CDR3 sequences were aligned to IMGT reference sequences to assign V, D and J gene segments. For a sequence to be retained, at least a six-nucleotide match to both a V gene segment and a J gene segment was required. A rearrangement was called productive if the CDR3 had no stop codons and remained in frame with V and J, and every other rearrangement was called non-productive. Following IMGT convention, CDR3 was defined as the stretch from the second conserved V-encoded cysteine up to the conserved J-encoded phenylalanine. The earlier analysis of 450 to 750 of the donors excluded any sequence lacking an unambiguous match to a single V gene segment. An earlier analysis of several hundred of the donors called V segments functional above 56.7% productive rearrangements and segregating when the between-donor standard deviation exceeded 5%. To diagnose cytomegalovirus status from the catalog of TCR beta chain sequences, a statistical classification framework was built. In a later analysis, V and J genes were assigned by comparing TCR nucleotide sequences against IMGT/GENE-DB human TR gene sequences. Using the TCRdist pipeline, a later analysis assigned CDR3 sequences along with most-parsimonious VDJ recombination scenarios. In a later analysis, each TCR beta chain was defined by its CDR3 amino acid sequence together with its V-gene family, and reads lacking a unique V-gene family were excluded. As a way to deal with suspected cross-contamination and a sequencing artifact, a later analysis dropped approximately 570 nucleotide sequences that were highly shared and had low generation probability. In a later analysis, a clonal expansion index was calculated for each public chain from normalized within-repertoire ranks of inferred template counts. In a later analysis, generation probabilities were computed with a VDJ recombination model fitted to out-of-frame rearrangements, and the resulting probabilities were checked against IGoR. Hypergeometric tests were used in a later analysis to score TCR-TCR, TCR-HLA and TCR-CMV co-occurrence, with a repertoire-size bias correction applied to the TCR pairs. False discovery rates were estimated in a later analysis by permuting HLA or CMV assignments 20 times. In a later analysis, co-occurring TCRs were grouped using DBSCAN, with TCRdist sequence similarity added in when clustering inside HLA-allele-positive subsets. Co-occurrence clustering excluded repertoires with fewer than 30,000 or more than 120,000 public chains, plus five with anomalous nucleotide sharing. The source is immuneACCESS, and TCRdb retained only in-frame sequences with V and J called. Part of the clones is not carried over; for the studies checked, unresolved V genes explain less than half of this, and the remainder is unexplained. The DNA was the basis for D and trimming; V, J and clone size are from that table. The sample yields under 150,000 clones; roughly 79% were counted once. The ten largest clones take up approximately 1.4% of the sample.

Relative to germline, V is missing 0 bases and J is missing 7 bases, with 2 bases of the junction outside any gene match. The CDR3, cysteine through phenylalanine, is 15 amino acids long. Only the CDR3 region is kept as DNA, spanning 45 bases read in frame from base 1. Looking up the germline V gene (reference sequence) yields CDR1 SGHNT and CDR2 YYREEE. Sequencing was done on a sample of PBMCs. This TCR was recovered from a woman aged 40-49 years in good health and CMV-seronegative. The sequence links TRBV5-4 to TRBJ2-1, with 12 bases matching TRBD2. The DNA is as follows: TGTGCCAGCAGCTTGGGGACTAGCGGGGTAAATGAGCAGTTCTTC. Its translation reads: CASSLGTSGVNEQFF.